This T cell receptor beta chain was recorded in a study of response to subunit inactivated influenza vaccine. This clonotype was detected only a few times. Its target is unknown. Each CDR3 protein is one row after TCRdb ran MiXCR on the RT-PCR reads. The data show around 520,000 distinct CDR3 sequences, about 10% seen once. Study observations and caveats: Authors suggested each seasonal flu vaccination may recruit only limited numbers of new T cells.

V lost 1 base and J lost 1, with 14 bases in between. CDR3 length equals 16 residues. The germline V gene has CDR1 SGHTA and CDR2 FQGNSA. This chain joins TRBV7-2 and TRBJ2-7; D gene ambiguous. Sequences were derived from PBMCs from blood, sampled on the day of vaccination. The sequence was collected from a man aged 45-60 years who received an inactivated influenza vaccine. The DNA of the CDR3 is TGTGCCAGCAGCTTAGGTGCGGCGGCTTTATCCTACGAGCAGTACTTC. This codes for CASSLGAAALSYEQYF.